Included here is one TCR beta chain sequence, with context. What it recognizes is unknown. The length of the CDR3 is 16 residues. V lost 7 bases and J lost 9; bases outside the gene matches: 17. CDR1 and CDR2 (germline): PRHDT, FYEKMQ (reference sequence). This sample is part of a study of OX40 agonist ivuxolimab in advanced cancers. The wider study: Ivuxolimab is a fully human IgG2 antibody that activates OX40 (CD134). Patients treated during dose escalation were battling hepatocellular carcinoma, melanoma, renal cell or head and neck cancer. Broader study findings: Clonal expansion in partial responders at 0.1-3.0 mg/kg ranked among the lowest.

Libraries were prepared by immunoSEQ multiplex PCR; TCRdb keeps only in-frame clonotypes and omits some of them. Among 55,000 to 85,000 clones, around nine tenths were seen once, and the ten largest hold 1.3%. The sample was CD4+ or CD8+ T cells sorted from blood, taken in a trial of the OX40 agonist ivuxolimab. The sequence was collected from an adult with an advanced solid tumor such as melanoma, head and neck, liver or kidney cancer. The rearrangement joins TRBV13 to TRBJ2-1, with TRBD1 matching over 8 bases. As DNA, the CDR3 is TGTGCCAGCACCAAAACCGGGACAGGATTGGGGAGTGAGCAGTTCTTC. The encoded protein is CASTKTGTGLGSEQFF.